The rows below give T cell receptor beta chains drawn from one sample of a study of cytomegalovirus exposure and HLA in healthy donors. TCRdb's copy holds only in-frame clones and misses some; the assay was immunoSEQ multiplex PCR. The sample has 130,000 to 150,000 clones, approximately 80% seen once. The specimen sequenced was PBMCs. All receptors come from a man aged 35 to 55 in good health and CMV-seropositive. Both conserved end residues are trimmed from each CDR3. The D gene is left open where the match is weak.

d_call,v_call,cdr3_aa
TRBD2,TRBV7-9,ASSPRLAGVYNEQF
NA,TRBV18,ASSPAGVMETQY
TRBD2,TRBV4-2,ASSQEGLAGGPGTGELF
NA,TRBV19,ASTGDWHTEAF
TRBD2,TRBV7-8,ASSFTMRASGSNEQF
NA,TRBV5-1,ASKTGSHTEAF
NA,TRBV27,ASSLNRVRSQPQH
TRBD2,TRBV11-3,ASSPSLAGTGEQY
NA,TRBV5-1,ASSWTSSSYNSPLH
NA,TRBV6-6,ASSYSSYEQY
NA,TRBV5-6,ASSEVQETQY
NA,TRBV15,ATSRKGWGVEPQH
TRBD1,TRBV5-1,ASSVTGQGYNEQF
NA,TRBV2,ASSDRQGATQY
TRBD2,TRBV18,ASSPPDKDLSDLLAEYNEQF
NA,TRBV30,AWSGGTRSSYEQY
TRBD2,TRBV6-5,ASSYSLAASTDTQY
TRBD2,TRBV7-6,ASSLTLGGAGASGEQF
TRBD1,TRBV5-6,ASSLIAWTGLAAKNIQY
NA,TRBV7-9,ASKVGSNEQF
NA,TRBV28,ASHGAWNSPLH
NA,TRBV11-2,ASSFQGLAGNTIY
NA,TRBV7-7,ASSLRGGYT
TRBD2,TRBV6-5,ASSYFGLALYNEQF
TRBD1,TRBV5-4,ASSATGPNTEAF
NA,TRBV5-1,ASSLNARDQPQH
TRBD1,TRBV10-3,AISVGTGWNEQF
NA,TRBV19,ASSFQTGVNTEAF
TRBD1,TRBV2,ASSESGQGVLRTQY
NA,TRBV21-1,ASSYGTSMGHNEQF